The 27 T cell receptor beta chains presented below share a single source sample, sequenced in a study of T cell repertoires in cytomegalovirus infection. Their cognate antigens are unknown. TCRdb independently ran MiXCR on the reads; one entry per CDR3 protein. The table records about 360,000 distinct CDR3 sequences, about 35% of them present only once. The specimen was cultured PBMCs, collected from culture after CMV antigen stimulation. Every receptor here comes from a human donor in good health (CMV status not recorded). Some clones in this sample may be carry-over from other donors' samples.

The table lists this clonotype with a few counts. The chain couples TRBV20-1 to TRBJ1-5; D gene uncertain. Germline V lookup: CDR1 DFQATT, CDR2 SNEGSKA (reference sequence). The CDR3 spans 12 residues. V gave up 1 base and J gave up 4 bases, with 5 bases separating them. The CDR3 DNA follows: TGCAGTGCTAGAGCTGGTAATCAGCCCCAGCATTTT. As protein: CSARAGNQPQHF.

This clonotype showed up just a few times. The chain uses TRBV4-1 and TRBJ2-5, with 14 positions matching TRBD2. V was pared by 4 bases and J by 4 bases, with 8 bases of the junction left unmatched. This CDR3 is built from 17 residues. CDR1 and CDR2 (germline): MGHRA, YSYEKL. The CDR3 nucleotides read TGCGCCAGCAGCCGGGGACTAGCGGGAGTGCTTGGAGAGACCCAGTACTTC. It specifies CASSRGLAGVLGETQYF.

This chain links TRBV7-2 with TRBJ1-1; D ambiguous. The V end lost 0 bases, the J end lost 5 bases, and 13 bases lay between the germline ends. Germline values: CDR1 SGHTA, CDR2 FQGNSA. The CDR3 has 15 amino acids. The DNA of the CDR3 is TGTGCCAGCAGCTTAGCTCACGTAGGAGGGACTGAAGCTTTCTTT. The encoded protein is CASSLAHVGGTEAFF.

The chain uses TRBV4-1 and TRBJ2-4; D is perhaps TRBD2 (6 bases). Looked up from germline, CDR1 is MGHRA and CDR2 is YSYEKL. The V end was cut by 4 bases, the J end by 7 bases, with 11 bases between. This CDR3 comprises 13 residues. The CDR3 loop is CASSRGGGNIQYF. CDR3 DNA sequence: TGCGCCAGCAGCCGGGGTGGGGGGAACATTCAGTACTTC.

The chain uses TRBV6-2 or TRBV6-3 and TRBJ2-7, with D possibly being TRBD1 (6 bases). Germline-derived CDR1 and CDR2 are MNHEY and SVGEGT. The CDR3 has 14 residues. Trimming removed 6 bases at V and 6 bases at J, with 18 bases between. CDR3 bases: TGTGCCAGCAGCCAGGACAGCCGCCAGGGCGAGCAGTACGTC. It is translated as CASSQDSRQGEQYV.

The V and J genes are TRBV6-1 and TRBJ2-3, with 11 bases fitting TRBD2. The CDR3 is 17 residues long. Unmatched junction bases numbered 8, after V lost 6 bases and J lost 0 bases. The germline gives CDR1 MNHNS, CDR2 SASEGT. The CDR3 is CASRGLAGGGSTDTQYF. The CDR3 DNA is TGTGCCAGCAGGGGGCTAGCGGGAGGAGGGAGCACAGATACGCAGTATTTT.

The chain employs TRBV25-1 and TRBJ2-7, with 8 bases fitting TRBD1. After removal of 3 bases from V and 0 bases from J, the junction contained 28 bases not matched to a gene. The CDR3 extends over 23 amino acids. Looked up from germline, CDR1 is MGHDK and CDR2 is SYGVNS. CDR3 protein: CASSDQGASPTPPTGAASYEQYV. The CDR3 coding sequence is TGTGCCAGCAGTGACCAAGGAGCCTCGCCCACTCCCCCGACAGGGGCCGCCTCCTACGAGCAGTACGTC.

The CDR3 nucleotides are TGTGCCATCAGTGAGGCAGGGTACGACGAGCAGTACTTC. Amino acid sequence: CAISEAGYDEQYF. The chain uses TRBV10-3 and TRBJ2-7, with a weak D call TRBD1 (5 bases). Looked up from germline, CDR1 is ENHRY and CDR2 is SYGVKD. CDR3 length: 13 residues. Trimming removed 2 bases from V and 5 bases from J, with 10 bases in between.

This rearrangement joins TRBV6-6 to TRBJ2-1, with D unclear. CDR3 length equals 14 residues. CDR1 and CDR2 (germline): MNHNY, SVGAGI (reference sequence). Trimming removed 2 bases at V and 7 bases at J, with 12 bases between. CDR3 DNA sequence: TGTGCCAGCAGTTACGCCGGGCAGTATAATGAGCAGTTCTTC. Residues: CASSYAGQYNEQFF.

CDR3 loop: CSARDGRAVLQNYGYTF. CDR3 in DNA: TGCAGTGCTAGAGATGGGAGGGCAGTCCTTCAAAACTATGGCTACACCTTC. The chain uses TRBV20-1 and TRBJ1-2; no firm D call. With 0 bases removed from V and 2 bases from J, the gap between germline ends came to 19 bases. The CDR3 totals 17 residues. Germline V gene lookup returns CDR1 DFQATT and CDR2 SNEGSKA (reference sequence).

The chain combines TRBV28 with TRBJ1-1; D ambiguous. The length of the CDR3 is 13 residues. Per the germline V gene, CDR1 is MDHEN and CDR2 is SYDVKM. V was cut by 2 bases and J by 6 bases, with 10 bases left in between. Here the CDR3 reads CASSLIHLSEAFF. DNA for the CDR3: TGTGCCAGCAGTTTAATACACCTCTCTGAAGCTTTCTTT.

The chain couples TRBV12-3 or TRBV12-4 to TRBJ2-1; TRBD1 matches 7 bases. V shed 6 bases, J shed 2 bases, and the junction held 10 bases outside the gene matches. The CDR3 runs to 16 residues. Here the CDR3 reads CASSRTGSSTYNEQFF. In DNA, the CDR3 is TGTGCCAGCAGCCGGACAGGTTCCTCGACCTACAATGAGCAGTTCTTC.

V usage is TRBV6-8 and J usage is TRBJ2-3; TRBD2 matches at 8 bases. The V and J ends lost 6 bases and 0 bases, in that order; junction bases with no gene match: 5. This CDR3 spans 15 amino acids. Germline CDR1 MNHGY, CDR2 SAAAGT. The CDR3 DNA reads as TGTGCCAGCAGGGAGTCTAGCGGGAGCACAGATACGCAGTATTTT. Protein sequence: CASRESSGSTDTQYF.

This clonotype has more than one count but fewer than ten. The genes are TRBV12-3 or TRBV12-4 and TRBJ1-2, with 12 bases matching TRBD1. The ends lost 6 bases at V and 7 bases at J; junction bases unmatched: 6. This CDR3 is 14 amino acids long. CDR3 protein: CASSPGQGARGYTF. The CDR3 DNA reads as TGTGCCAGCAGCCCGGGACAGGGGGCGCGTGGCTACACCTTC.

This clonotype occurred many times. This chain connects TRBV7-8 to TRBJ2-1, with 11 bases matching TRBD2. The CDR3 contains 15 residues. Germline CDR1 SGHVS, CDR2 FQNEAQ. Trimming cost V 5 bases and J 12 bases; bases outside gene matches: 12. The CDR3 DNA is TGTGCCAGCAGCCAGACTAGCGGGGTCGGCAGATTGCAGTTCTTC. It translates to CASSQTSGVGRLQFF.

This clonotype was detected a few times. The V and J genes are TRBV6-5 and TRBJ2-3, with 10 bases identical to TRBD2. Germline V gives CDR1 MNHEY, CDR2 SVGAGI. The CDR3 runs 18 residues. Trimming took 5 bases from V and 1 from J; bases not matched to a gene: 12. CDR3 residues: CASSTSRSGRGGTDTQYF. The CDR3 bases are TGTGCCAGCAGTACCTCCAGGAGCGGGAGGGGAGGCACAGATACGCAGTATTTT.

The chain links TRBV7-2 to TRBJ2-1, with 9 positions matching TRBD2. V dropped 1 base and J dropped 7; count of bases not matched to a gene: 8. Germline lookup yields CDR1 SGHTA and CDR2 FQGNSA. The CDR3 sequence is 16 residues long. The CDR3 nucleotides are TGTGCCAGCAGCTTAGGAGGCGCGGGAGGGTGGAATGAGCAGTTCTTC. It yields the protein CASSLGGAGGWNEQFF.

The chain links TRBV25-1 to TRBJ2-5, with D tentatively TRBD1 or TRBD2 (6 bases each). The V end lost 3 bases, the J end lost 4 bases, and 18 bases lay between the germline ends. Germline V gives CDR1 MGHDK, CDR2 SYGVNS. The CDR3 has 16 amino acids. CDR3 residues: CASSDLRFGGGETQYF. In DNA, the CDR3 is TGTGCCAGCAGTGACCTCCGGTTCGGGGGCGGAGAGACCCAGTACTTC.

The V gene is TRBV28, the J gene TRBJ2-7; D is unresolved. Germline CDR1 MDHEN, CDR2 SYDVKM. This CDR3 is built from 13 residues. Trimming took 7 bases from V and 0 from J, leaving 10 bases between them. Here the CDR3 DNA reads TGTGCCAGCAATCGAGGAAGCTCCTACGAGCAGTACTTC. It translates to CASNRGSSYEQYF.

In this sample, this clonotype turned up many times. The chain has TRBV6-2 or TRBV6-3 and TRBJ2-1; TRBD2 matches at 15 bases. The CDR3 sequence is 19 residues long. Germline CDR1 MNHEY, CDR2 SVGEGT. Trimming took 4 bases from V and 8 from J; bases not matched to a gene: 15. CDR3 loop: CASSSRTSGRAKHIYEQFF. CDR3 nucleotide sequence: TGTGCCAGCAGTTCCAGGACTAGCGGGAGGGCCAAGCATATCTATGAGCAGTTCTTC.

This rearrangement joins TRBV7-6 to TRBJ2-3; no definite D call. Trimming took 5 bases from V and 10 from J, leaving 19 bases between them. CDR1 is SGHVS and CDR2 is FNYEAQ in the germline V gene. The CDR3 totals 14 residues. CDR3 sequence (DNA): TGTGCCAGCAGCCCCGGTTCGGGCCGTCAGGCGCAGTATTTT. Its protein product is CASSPGSGRQAQYF.

This chain links TRBV12-3 or TRBV12-4 with TRBJ2-3, with 8 nucleotides matching TRBD2. With 3 bases clipped from V and 2 bases from J, the junction kept 10 bases outside the gene matches. This CDR3 is 17 amino acids long. The CDR3: CASSLDQELADTDTQYF. Here the CDR3 DNA reads TGTGCCAGCAGTTTGGATCAAGAACTAGCGGACACAGATACGCAGTATTTT.

The V and J genes are TRBV12-3 or TRBV12-4 and TRBJ1-2, with a possible D match to TRBD1 (5 bases). CDR3 size: 12 residues. V was clipped by 5 bases and J by 5 bases, with 9 bases between them. In DNA, the CDR3 is TGTGCCAGCAGTGCCAGGGCTTATGGCTACACCTTC. Translated: CASSARAYGYTF.

The table lists this clonotype with a few counts. The chain joins TRBV28 to TRBJ2-1; 11 positions match TRBD2. This CDR3 has 14 amino acids. Germline loops: CDR1 MDHEN, CDR2 SYDVKM. J gave up 4 bases and V 10 bases, and 6 bases lay outside the gene matches. CDR3 nucleotides: TGTGCCACCTCACTAGCGGGAGAATACAATGAGCAGTTCTTC. Protein sequence: CATSLAGEYNEQFF.

V and J are TRBV28 and TRBJ2-7; 12 bases are shared with TRBD2. Germline V gives CDR1 MDHEN, CDR2 SYDVKM. J gave up 5 bases and V 6 bases, and 11 bases lay outside the gene matches. This CDR3 spans 16 amino acids. CDR3 sequence: CASRPASGRALDEQYF. DNA for the CDR3: TGTGCCAGCAGACCCGCTAGCGGGAGGGCCCTCGACGAGCAGTACTTC. The whole variable domain, remainder taken from reference TRBV28 and TRBJ2-7, is DVKVTQSSRYLVKRTGEKVFLECVQDMDHENMFWYRQDPGLGLRLIYFSYDVKMKEKGDIPEGYSVSREKKERFSLILESASTNQTSMYLCASRPASGRALDEQYFGPGTRLTVT.

The chain couples TRBV19 to TRBJ2-1, with D tentatively TRBD1 (5 bases). CDR3 size: 16 residues. The germline V gene has CDR1 LNHDA and CDR2 SQIVND (reference sequence). Trimming removed 6 bases at V and 6 bases at J, with 21 bases between. CDR3 loop: CASRMDGVFRGNEQFF. As DNA, the CDR3 is TGTGCCAGTAGGATGGACGGCGTCTTTAGGGGCAATGAGCAGTTCTTC.

There are a few counts of this clonotype. This rearrangement joins TRBV29-1 to TRBJ2-1, with 8 bases identical to TRBD2. V shed 6 bases and J 7 bases; nucleotides not matched to a gene: 20. The CDR3 has 17 amino acids. CDR1 is SQVTM and CDR2 is ANQGSEA in the germline V gene. Written as DNA, the CDR3 is TGCAGCGTCACCCCCCTGCCCGGGACTAGGGATTTAAATGAGCAGTTCTTC. Translating it yields CSVTPLPGTRDLNEQFF.